These T cell receptor beta chains were read from a single sample in a study of blood T cells in healthy people across ages. TCRdb passed the 5' RACE reads through MiXCR, listing each CDR3 protein once. The sample carries about 800,000 distinct CDR3 sequences, roughly 64% recorded once. Sequenced sample: blood. These receptors all stem from a man aged 25 to 45 in good health. The conserved cysteine and the conserved F or W are not part of the CDR3 here.

j_gene: TRBJ2-7
v_gene: TRBV7-2
CDR3aa: ASSLRRSSYNEQY

j_gene: TRBJ2-7
v_gene: TRBV7-8
CDR3aa: ASSFRDRAAYEQY

j_gene: TRBJ1-2
v_gene: TRBV20-1
CDR3aa: SARDRNQGWNYGYT

j_gene: TRBJ2-1
v_gene: TRBV28
CDR3aa: ASSSQQGDEQF

j_gene: TRBJ2-5
v_gene: TRBV7-9
CDR3aa: ASSLGTQKGTQY

j_gene: TRBJ2-1
v_gene: TRBV6-5
CDR3aa: ASSRGLAGNDEQF

j_gene: TRBJ1-2
v_gene: TRBV7-9
CDR3aa: ASSSLGGTGGYT

j_gene: TRBJ1-1
v_gene: TRBV7-2
CDR3aa: ASSFVPTQGSEAF

j_gene: TRBJ2-1
v_gene: TRBV20-1
CDR3aa: SASQGRYNEQF

j_gene: TRBJ2-7
v_gene: TRBV5-1
CDR3aa: ASSFTGVGEQY

j_gene: TRBJ2-7
v_gene: TRBV20-1
CDR3aa: SARDLRRLGDEQY

j_gene: TRBJ1-4
v_gene: TRBV2
CDR3aa: ASSELGTNEKLF

j_gene: TRBJ2-7
v_gene: TRBV28
CDR3aa: ASSSGGAGEASYEQY

j_gene: .
v_gene: TRBV27
CDR3aa: ASSPHSQQSEQY

j_gene: TRBJ2-1
v_gene: TRBV30
CDR3aa: AWWRTSGYNEQF

j_gene: TRBJ2-7
v_gene: TRBV12-3/TRBV12-4
CDR3aa: ASRLAGGFYEQY

j_gene: TRBJ1-5
v_gene: TRBV29-1
CDR3aa: SVGEDAPQH

j_gene: .
v_gene: TRBV12-3/TRBV12-4
CDR3aa: ASSLDPRGQETQY

j_gene: TRBJ2-1
v_gene: TRBV20-1
CDR3aa: SAREGTSGRGWF

j_gene: TRBJ2-1
v_gene: TRBV20-1
CDR3aa: SARDLAGGSSYSEQF

j_gene: TRBJ2-3
v_gene: TRBV28
CDR3aa: ASSFTRRTDTQY

j_gene: TRBJ2-4
v_gene: TRBV7-9
CDR3aa: ASSPWREGRAKNIQY

j_gene: TRBJ2-5
v_gene: TRBV7-2
CDR3aa: ASSIGQGGDQY

j_gene: TRBJ2-1
v_gene: TRBV19
CDR3aa: ASSIDLLAGNYNEQF

j_gene: TRBJ2-1
v_gene: TRBV9
CDR3aa: ASSVDPESYNEQF

j_gene: .
v_gene: TRBV20-1
CDR3aa: SASKAGVEETQY

j_gene: TRBJ2-3
v_gene: TRBV20-1
CDR3aa: SARGLGGTQY